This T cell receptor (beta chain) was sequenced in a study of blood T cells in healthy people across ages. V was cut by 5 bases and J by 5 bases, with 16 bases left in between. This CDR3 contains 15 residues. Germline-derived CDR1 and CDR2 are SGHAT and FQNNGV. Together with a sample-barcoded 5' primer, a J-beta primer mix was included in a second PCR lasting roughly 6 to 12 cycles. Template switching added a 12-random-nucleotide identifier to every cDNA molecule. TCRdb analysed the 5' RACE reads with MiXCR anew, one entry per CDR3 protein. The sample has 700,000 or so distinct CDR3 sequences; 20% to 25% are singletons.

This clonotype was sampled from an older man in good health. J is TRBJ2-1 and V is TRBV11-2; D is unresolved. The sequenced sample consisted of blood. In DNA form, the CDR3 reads TGTGCCAGCAGCCCCCAGATCCGTTTAGACAATGAGCAGTTCTTC. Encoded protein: CASSPQIRLDNEQFF. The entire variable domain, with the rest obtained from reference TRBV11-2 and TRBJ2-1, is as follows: EAGVAQSPRYKIIEKRQSVAFWCNPISGHATLYWYQQILGQGPKLLIQFQNNGVVDDSQLPKDRFSAERLKGVDSTLKIQPAKLEDSAVYLCASSPQIRLDNEQFFGPGTRLTVL.